A selection of T cell receptor beta chains follows, all from one sample in a study of T cell repertoires in cytomegalovirus infection. TCRdb re-analysed the reads in MiXCR, keeping a single row per CDR3 protein. In the table there are about 190,000 distinct CDR3 sequences, about 28% of which are singletons. The source material was PBMCs. The receptors derive from a human donor in good health (CMV status not recorded). Some clones in this sample may be carry-over from other donors' samples. CDR3s include the opening cysteine and the closing phenylalanine or tryptophan. The D gene is left open where the match is weak. Clone sizes are given selectively: once, few, many, or a class where the clone is expanded.

v_call,clone_size,j_call,d_call,cdr3_nt,cdr3_aa
TRBV28,NA,TRBJ2-7,NA,TGTGCCAGCAGGGACGGACCGGCGGGGGAGCAGTACTTC,CASRDGPAGEQYF
TRBV6-2/TRBV6-3,many,TRBJ2-1,NA,TGTGCCAGCAGTTACGGCAGGTCGTGGAATGAGCAGTTCTTC,CASSYGRSWNEQFF
TRBV12-3/TRBV12-4,many,TRBJ2-1,NA,TGTGCCAGCAGTTCCCCGTTGGGCAATGAGCAGTTCTTC,CASSSPLGNEQFF
TRBV7-4,few,TRBJ1-1,TRBD1,TGTGCCAGCAGACCTAAGGACAGGCTGGGCACTGAAGCTTTCTTT,CASRPKDRLGTEAFF
TRBV7-2,NA,TRBJ2-3,NA,TGTGCCAGCAGCTTAGTTAACGAAGGGGGGGATACGCAGTATTTT,CASSLVNEGGDTQYF
TRBV11-2,few,TRBJ1-5,NA,TGTGCCAGCAGCTTCGGGGCTAGCAATCAGCCCCAGCATTTT,CASSFGASNQPQHF
TRBV29-1,NA,TRBJ1-1,NA,TGCAGCGTTTGGACACGTAACACTGAAGCTTTCTTT,CSVWTRNTEAFF
TRBV28,NA,TRBJ1-4,NA,TGTGCCAGCACCTACCAGGCGGGATATGAAAAACTGTTTTTT,CASTYQAGYEKLFF
TRBV7-8,NA,TRBJ1-5,TRBD1,TGTGCCAGCAGCTTAGGAGGACAGGGTTGGCCCCAGCATTTT,CASSLGGQGWPQHF
TRBV7-6,NA,TRBJ2-1,NA,TGTGCCAGCAGCTTAGCCGTCTACAATGAGCAGTTCTTC,CASSLAVYNEQFF
TRBV30,NA,TRBJ1-2,NA,TGTGCCTGGTTGAACAGGTTGTTCTATGGCTACACCTTC,CAWLNRLFYGYTF
TRBV12-3/TRBV12-4,NA,TRBJ2-2,NA,TGTGCCAGCAGTTTTGGAGGGGATTCCGGGGAGCTGTTTTTT,CASSFGGDSGELFF
TRBV7-3,few,TRBJ1-6,NA,TGTGCCAGCAGCTTAGGAAGGGGGGATTCACCCCTCCACTTT,CASSLGRGDSPLHF
TRBV29-1,NA,TRBJ2-7,NA,TGCAGCGTTTTGCAGGGAAGAGGATACTCCTACGAGCAGCACTTC,CSVLQGRGYSYEQHF
TRBV7-3,NA,TRBJ2-6,NA,TGTGCCAGCAGCTTATCAGGGTCCCGCTCTGGGGCCAACGTCCTGACTTTC,CASSLSGSRSGANVLTF
TRBV10-3,NA,TRBJ2-3,TRBD2,TGTGCCATCAGTGAGCAGCGGGGAAGCACAGATACGCAGTATTTT,CAISEQRGSTDTQYF
TRBV7-9,few,TRBJ1-2,NA,TGTGCCAGCAGCTTAGGAGGGAGCGTAGACGCCTTC,CASSLGGSVDAF
TRBV6-2/TRBV6-3,few,TRBJ1-5,NA,TGTGCCAGCAGGTTTGACTCCGTTAGCAATCAGCCCCAGCATTTT,CASRFDSVSNQPQHF
TRBV12-3/TRBV12-4,NA,TRBJ1-1,TRBD1,TGTGCCAGCAGTTACAGGGGTCGACAAGCTGAAGCTTTCTTT,CASSYRGRQAEAFF
TRBV19,NA,TRBJ1-2,NA,TGTGCCAGTAGTTCAGAGAGCAGGAGGCGGAAGCGAGGGACTGATTACTATGGCTACACCTTC,CASSSESRRRKRGTDYYGYTF
TRBV2,NA,TRBJ1-5,NA,TGTGCCAGCAATCAGGAGAGACAGCCCCAGCATTTT,CASNQERQPQHF
TRBV11-2,NA,TRBJ2-7,NA,TGTGCCAGCAGCTTAGACCCAGGCGTAACCTACGAGCAGTACTTC,CASSLDPGVTYEQYF